This T cell receptor (beta chain) stems from a study of control samples from healthy donors and cancer patients. V lost 5 bases and J 7 bases, leaving 15 bases between the germline ends. CDR1 is SGHTA and CDR2 is FQGNSA in the germline V gene. The CDR3 is 15 residues long. This table comes from immunoSEQ multiplex PCR, and its TCRdb copy is limited to in-frame clones, with some not included. Among over 120,000 clones listed, about 94% were seen once. This clone has only a few counts. This sequence originates from a man in his 60s with colorectal cancer. The chain joins TRBV7-2 to TRBJ1-6; weak D call: TRBD1 (6 bases). Sequencing was carried out using PBMCs. The CDR3 protein is CASSPGDYSNSPLHF. The CDR3 DNA sequence: TGTGCCAGCAGCCCAGGGGATTACAGCAATTCACCCCTCCACTTT.